Following are 19 T cell receptor beta chains from one sample sequenced in a study of spatial heterogeneity in lung cancer. TCRdb ran MiXCR on the 5' RACE reads and lists one entry per CDR3 protein. Among just under 45,000 distinct CDR3 sequences, more than 20% were seen once, and the ten largest hold about 7.2%. Time point reported: blood at routine non-recurrence follow-up after resection. Here the sequenced sample was PBMCs, taken at follow-up. These TCRs come from a female donor with early-stage non-small cell lung cancer.

Ten or more counts support this clonotype. The genes are TRBV4-1 and TRBJ2-7; a weak D match, TRBD2 (7 bases). V lost 5 bases to trimming and J lost 6 bases, with 14 bases between them. CDR1 and CDR2 from the germline V gene are MGHRA and YSYEKL. The CDR3 has 13 amino acids. The CDR3 protein is CASSSRGGGEQYF. DNA of the CDR3: TGCGCCAGCAGCTCCCGGGGAGGGGGCGAGCAGTACTTC.

A few counts support this clonotype. The chain is built from TRBV3-1 and TRBJ2-6, with D perhaps matching TRBD1 (6 bases). This CDR3 spans 14 amino acids. From germline, CDR1 is LGHDT and CDR2 YNNKEL (reference sequence). The V end was cut by 6 bases, the J end by 2 bases, with 8 bases between. CDR3 amino acids: CASSEGAGANVLTF. In DNA, the CDR3 is TGTGCCAGCAGTGAGGGGGCTGGGGCCAACGTCCTGACTTTC.

This clonotype was seen more than once but under ten times. This chain links TRBV29-1 with TRBJ1-2; D is perhaps TRBD1 (6 bases). V was clipped by 6 bases and J by 8 bases, with 19 bases between them. This CDR3 contains 13 residues. Looked up from germline, CDR1 is SQVTM and CDR2 is ANQGSEA. The CDR3 DNA is TGCAGCGTCCAGCGAGGGGGTTTGGGAGGCTACACCTTC. Amino acids: CSVQRGGLGGYTF.

The chain links TRBV7-3 to TRBJ2-3, with D perhaps TRBD2 (5 bases). This CDR3 comprises 14 residues. The germline gives CDR1 SGHTA, CDR2 FQGTGA. The V end lost 1 base, the J end lost 3 bases, and 8 bases lay between the germline ends. In DNA form, the CDR3 reads TGTGCCAGCAGCTTAATGGGAGTAACAGATACGCAGTATTTT. Protein sequence: CASSLMGVTDTQYF.

This rearrangement joins TRBV5-1 to TRBJ1-4, with 9 bases identical to TRBD1. Germline V gives CDR1 SGHRS, CDR2 YFSETQ. The CDR3 runs 14 residues. The V and J ends lost 3 bases and 5 bases, in that order; junction bases with no gene match: 2. In nucleotides, the CDR3 is TGCGCCAGCAGCTGGGGGACAGGGAATGAAAAACTGTTTTTT. Translated: CASSWGTGNEKLFF.

This clonotype appeared a few times. This rearrangement joins TRBV6-6 to TRBJ2-2, with TRBD2 identical over 7 bases. Germline V lookup: CDR1 MNHNY, CDR2 SVGAGI (reference sequence). The CDR3 runs to 13 residues. CDR3 nucleotides: TGTGGGCTGGGGGGGTCTAACACCGGGGAGCTGTTTTTT. Translating gives CGLGGSNTGELFF.

This clonotype was seen many times. The rearrangement links TRBV19 to TRBJ2-1; 12 bases are shared with TRBD2. V trimming: 4 bases; J trimming: 4 bases; junction bases outside the gene matches: 8. CDR1 is LNHDA, CDR2 SQIVND, per germline (reference sequence). The CDR3 has 17 residues. The CDR3 region is CASSSSLAGGPYNEQFF. CDR3 bases: TGTGCCAGTAGTAGTTCCCTAGCGGGAGGGCCATACAATGAGCAGTTCTTC. The whole variable domain, filled in from reference TRBV19 and TRBJ2-1, reads DGGITQSPKYLFRKEGQNVTLSCEQNLNHDAMYWYRQDPGQGLRLIYYSQIVNDFQKGDIAEGYSVSREKKESFPLTVTSAQKNPTAFYLCASSSSLAGGPYNEQFFGPGTRLTVL.

V usage is TRBV5-6 and J usage is TRBJ2-3; TRBD2 is a possible D gene (6 bases). Trimming left V 10 bases short and J 1 base short, with 19 bases between. Germline CDR1 and CDR2: SGHDT and YYEEEE. The CDR3 sequence is 15 residues long. CDR3 sequence (DNA): TGTGCCTCGGCCCCTACCACGGGGGGCACAGATACGCAGTATTTT. Its translation is CASAPTTGGTDTQYF.

The V call is TRBV29-1, the J call TRBJ2-5; perhaps TRBD1 as D (5 bases). The germline CDR1 and CDR2 sequences are SQVTM and ANQGSEA. This CDR3 has 12 amino acids. Deletions cut 5 bases from V and 0 bases from J, with 7 bases between. CDR3 nucleotide sequence: TGCAGCGTTTTGACAGACCAAGAGACCCAGTACTTC. This translates into CSVLTDQETQYF.

This clonotype came up a few times. The chain carries TRBV7-2 and TRBJ2-1, with D possibly TRBD2 on 6 matching bases. The V end was cut by 1 base, the J end by 2 bases, with 9 bases between. Germline V gives CDR1 SGHTA, CDR2 FQGNSA. This CDR3 has 15 amino acids. The DNA of the CDR3 is TGTGCCAGCAGCTTAGGGGCGGGACCCTACAATGAGCAGTTCTTC. Protein: CASSLGAGPYNEQFF.

The J gene is TRBJ2-1, the V gene TRBV12-3 or TRBV12-4; no definite D call. The CDR3 runs 16 residues. Trimming took off 1 base at V and 0 bases at J, with 10 bases between the two ends. CDR3 in amino acids: CASSLGERSSYNEQFF. DNA of the CDR3: TGTGCCAGCAGTTTAGGAGAAAGAAGCTCCTACAATGAGCAGTTCTTC.

This clonotype was observed a single time. The chain is built from TRBV4-1 and TRBJ2-4, with D unclear. V was pared by 0 bases and J by 7 bases, with 10 bases between. The CDR3 is 14 residues long. CDR1 and CDR2 from the germline V gene are MGHRA and YSYEKL. CDR3 coding DNA: TGCGCCAGCAGCCAAGATTCCGGGTTCAACATTCAGTACTTC. Translation: CASSQDSGFNIQYF.

This chain links TRBV11-2 with TRBJ2-3, with D possibly TRBD2 on 5 matching bases. In germline, CDR1 is SGHAT, CDR2 FQNNGV. V was shortened by 8 bases and J by 2 bases, with 26 bases between the two germline ends. This CDR3 is built from 18 residues. CDR3 protein: CASAPPQKRHISTDTQYF. For the CDR3, the DNA is TGTGCCAGCGCCCCCCCCCAAAAGCGGCATATCTCCACAGATACGCAGTATTTT.

The sample holds a few counts of this clonotype. In DNA, the CDR3 is TGCAGCGTTGAAGACCGGGGGGTCGGGGATACGCAGTATTTT. Translating it yields CSVEDRGVGDTQYF. The chain combines TRBV29-1 with TRBJ2-3; 7 nucleotides line up with TRBD2. V shed 0 bases and J 6 bases; nucleotides not matched to a gene: 6. Germline CDR1 and CDR2: SQVTM and ANQGSEA. This CDR3 has 14 amino acids.

This clonotype was counted a few times. This rearrangement joins TRBV4-1 to TRBJ1-5, with TRBD1 as a possible D gene (6 bases). The germline V gene has CDR1 MGHRA and CDR2 YSYEKL. Deletions cut 5 bases from V and 0 bases from J, with 11 bases between. The CDR3 sequence is 15 residues long. In DNA form, the CDR3 reads TGCGCCAGCAGCGCGGGGGCGTTTAGCAATCAGCCCCAGCATTTT. Residues: CASSAGAFSNQPQHF.

This clonotype occurred a few times. The CDR3 is CASSVGQGVGNTQYF. CDR3 bases: TGTGCCAGCAGCGTCGGACAGGGGGTGGGGAATACGCAGTATTTT. The chain joins TRBV9 to TRBJ2-3, with 10 bases fitting TRBD1. The trim removed 2 bases at V and 7 bases at J, leaving 7 bases unmatched. The CDR3 runs to 15 residues. Germline V gives CDR1 SGDLS, CDR2 YYNGEE. The whole variable domain, remainder taken from reference TRBV9 and TRBJ2-3, is DSGVTQTPKHLITATGQRVTLRCSPRSGDLSVYWYQQSLDQGLQFLIQYYNGEERAKGNILERFSAQQFPDLHSELNLSSLELGDSALYFCASSVGQGVGNTQYFGPGTRLTVL.

Many counts were recorded for this clonotype. J is TRBJ2-7 and V is TRBV12-3 or TRBV12-4; 7 nucleotides agree with TRBD1. The CDR3 loop spans 14 amino acids. The trim removed 6 bases at V and 0 bases at J, leaving 5 bases unmatched. The CDR3 region has the DNA TGTGCCAGCAGACCCCGGGACAGCTCCTACGAGCAGTACTTC. As protein: CASRPRDSSYEQYF.

The chain is built from TRBV20-1 and TRBJ2-7, with 12 positions matching TRBD2. The CDR3 is 14 amino acids. Losses at the gene ends were 6 bases for V and 9 bases for J; bases not matched to a gene: 12. Germline V gives CDR1 DFQATT, CDR2 SNEGSKA (reference sequence). CDR3 DNA: TGCAGTGCCATAGGACTAGCGGGAATACGAGTGCAGTACTTC. Protein product: CSAIGLAGIRVQYF.

This chain links TRBV6-2 or TRBV6-3 with TRBJ1-1; D is ambiguous. Deletions cut 7 bases from V and 4 bases from J, with 7 bases between. The germline V gene encodes CDR1 MNHEY and CDR2 SVGEGT. CDR3 length: 11 amino acids. Here the CDR3 reads CASTGITEAFF. The CDR3 coding sequence is TGTGCCAGCACGGGGATCACTGAAGCTTTCTTT.